The following is a T cell receptor (beta chain) sequence with its context. These data originate in a study of blood T cell repertoires in COVID-19. Clones were sequenced by immunoSEQ multiplex PCR, and TCRdb holds only the in-frame ones, with some missing. The data hold tens of thousands of clones, with approximately 86% observed a single time. Trimming left V 0 bases short and J 0 bases short, with 9 bases between. This CDR3 is 16 amino acids long. Germline V gene data show CDR1 as ENHRY and CDR2 as SYGVKD. The clonotype originates from a man aged 45 to 65 with active COVID-19. J is TRBJ1-5 and V is TRBV10-3, with D uncertain. Input material: peripheral blood. The CDR3 region is CAISESITDSNQPQHF. The CDR3 nucleotides read TGTGCCATCAGTGAGTCGATCACAGATAGCAATCAGCCCCAGCATTTT.